This is a list of T cell receptor beta chains from one sample in a study of CD8 T cells in ankylosing spondylitis. TCRdb independently ran MiXCR on the 5' RACE reads; one entry per CDR3 protein. The table includes 390,000 or so distinct CDR3 sequences, approximately 20% detected once. The material sequenced was blood, either unsorted or a sorted T cell fraction (not recorded which). These receptors all stem from a male donor with ankylosing spondylitis. The CDR3 runs from the conserved cysteine through the conserved F or W. The D gene is left open where the match is weak. Size is omitted from some rows. Given values are once, few, many or a class for expanded clones.

D	V	J	size	CDR3	DNA
NA	TRBV2	TRBJ2-2	NA	CASSEGTANTGELFF	TGTGCCAGCAGTGAAGGGACAGCGAACACCGGGGAGCTGTTTTTT
TRBD1	TRBV6-2/TRBV6-3	TRBJ2-2	NA	CARNRGQAAGELFF	TGTGCCAGGAATCGGGGACAGGCGGCCGGGGAGCTGTTTTTT
NA	TRBV29-1	TRBJ1-4	NA	CSVAGGANEKLFF	TGCAGCGTTGCGGGGGGGGCTAATGAAAAACTGTTTTTT
NA	TRBV6-5	TRBJ2-7	once	CASSYSTSLWEQYF	TGTGCCAGCAGTTACTCGACTAGTTTGTGGGAGCAGTACTTC
NA	TRBV28	TRBJ2-2	NA	CASCLGLLDTGELFF	TGTGCCAGCTGCCTAGGGCTTTTAGACACCGGGGAGCTGTTTTTT
NA	TRBV25-1	TRBJ1-1	NA	CASSESGDGNTEAFF	TGTGCCAGCAGTGAGTCAGGCGACGGAAACACTGAAGCTTTCTTT
TRBD2	TRBV25-1	TRBJ2-3	few	CASSEPTSGSRYTQYF	TGTGCCAGCAGTGAACCCACTAGCGGGAGTAGGTATACGCAGTATTTT
NA	TRBV7-7	TRBJ2-1	few	CASSLQSAVGSYNEQFF	TGTGCCAGCAGCTTACAATCAGCGGTTGGCTCCTACAATGAGCAGTTCTTC
NA	TRBV12-3/TRBV12-4	TRBJ1-5	NA	CASSFTGPHQPQHF	TGTGCCAGCAGCTTTACAGGGCCCCATCAGCCCCAGCATTTT
NA	TRBV6-5	TRBJ1-3	few	CASSYKEGNTIYF	TGTGCCAGCAGTTACAAGGAAGGAAACACCATATATTTT
NA	TRBV20-1	TRBJ2-6	many	CSASAGETSGANVLTF	TGCAGTGCTAGTGCAGGGGAAACCTCTGGGGCCAACGTCCTGACTTTC
NA	TRBV6-5	TRBJ2-1	NA	CASSSSTLYNEQFF	TGTGCCAGCAGTTCCTCGACTCTCTACAATGAGCAGTTCTTC
TRBD1	TRBV20-1	TRBJ1-6	few	CSAFPGQGSPLHF	TGCAGTGCTTTTCCGGGACAGGGGTCACCCCTCCACTTT
TRBD1	TRBV30	TRBJ1-1	NA	CAWRGDRVATEAFF	TGTGCCTGGAGGGGGGACAGGGTGGCCACTGAAGCTTTCTTT
NA	TRBV7-8	TRBJ2-7	few	CASSLLRFDGYEQYF	TGTGCCAGCAGCCTCCTGCGGTTTGACGGCTACGAGCAGTACTTC
NA	TRBV11-3	TRBJ1-1	NA	CASSRGTQAFF	TGTGCCAGCAGCAGAGGAACCCAGGCTTTCTTT
TRBD2	TRBV28	TRBJ2-3	few	CASSLTSGRDTQYF	TGTGCCAGCAGTTTGACTAGCGGACGTGATACGCAGTATTTT
NA	TRBV12-3/TRBV12-4	TRBJ2-7	few	CASGGGPTYEQYF	TGTGCCAGCGGGGGGGGGCCGACCTACGAGCAGTACTTC
NA	TRBV5-6	TRBJ2-7	NA	CASSLTGITRSYEQYF	TGTGCCAGCAGCCTTACAGGGATTACTAGGAGCTACGAGCAGTACTTC
TRBD1	TRBV28	TRBJ1-2	few	CASSWGQGTRRYGYTF	TGTGCCAGCAGTTGGGGACAGGGTACTCGGCGATATGGCTACACCTTC
NA	TRBV28	TRBJ2-4	NA	CASSPPHRTASKAKNIQYF	TGTGCCAGCAGTCCGCCGCACCGGACAGCGAGTAAGGCCAAAAACATTCAGTACTTC
NA	TRBV7-9	TRBJ2-5	few	CASSQPGLERETQYF	TGTGCCAGCAGCCAACCGGGACTGGAAAGAGAGACCCAGTACTTC
NA	TRBV12-3/TRBV12-4	TRBJ2-5	many	CASSFAASETQYF	TGTGCCAGCAGTTTTGCAGCTTCGGAGACCCAGTACTTC
TRBD2	TRBV10-3	TRBJ2-7	few	CAISGGRYEQYF	TGTGCCATCTCGGGCGGGAGATACGAGCAGTACTTC
TRBD2	TRBV5-1	TRBJ2-7	few	CASSLNPREEGYEQYF	TGCGCCAGCAGCTTAAACCCGCGGGAGGAAGGCTACGAGCAGTACTTC
NA	TRBV4-3	TRBJ2-1	few	CASSQVGSGLERGEQFF	TGCGCCAGCAGCCAAGTTGGTAGCGGCCTCGAACGCGGTGAGCAGTTCTTC
NA	TRBV6-1	TRBJ2-7	few	CASSASQGHFYEQYF	TGTGCCAGCAGTGCGAGCCAGGGACATTTCTACGAGCAGTACTTC
NA	TRBV15	TRBJ1-2	many	CATSLHSRGYTF	TGTGCCACCAGTTTGCACTCCCGGGGCTACACCTTC
TRBD2	TRBV3-1	TRBJ2-5	few	CASSASGTSVWETQYF	TGTGCCAGCAGCGCCTCCGGGACTAGCGTTTGGGAGACCCAGTACTTC
NA	TRBV9	TRBJ2-3	once	CASSVQGGTDTQYF	TGTGCCAGCAGCGTCCAGGGCGGCACAGATACGCAGTATTTT
NA	TRBV5-1	TRBJ2-5	few	CASSVQLSGKETQYF	TGCGCCAGCAGCGTTCAACTTAGCGGAAAAGAGACCCAGTACTTC
TRBD1	TRBV14	TRBJ2-7	few	CASSLGQGANHEQYF	TGTGCCAGCAGCCTAGGCCAGGGGGCGAATCACGAGCAGTACTTC
TRBD1	TRBV18	TRBJ1-1	few	CASSPGSDRGTNTEAFF	TGTGCCAGCTCACCGGGATCCGACAGGGGAACCAACACTGAAGCTTTCTTT
NA	TRBV18	TRBJ1-1	few	CASSPLSRRRNTEAFF	TGTGCCAGCTCACCACTATCCAGACGGCGGAACACTGAAGCTTTCTTT
TRBD2	TRBV7-2	TRBJ2-1	NA	CASSTSGGAPYNEQFF	TGTGCCAGCAGCACCTCGGGAGGGGCCCCCTACAATGAGCAGTTCTTC